These 3 T cell receptor beta chains were all obtained from the same sample, sequenced in a study of naive and memory T cell subsets. Both TRBC1 and TRBC2 were covered by a beta constant-region primer of two equimolar oligonucleotides. Four rounds of PCR amplified the ligated cDNA using nested alpha and beta constant-region primers plus SP2. Each CDR3 protein gets one entry after TCRdb re-called the UMI-ligation and nested PCR reads with MiXCR. The sample records more than 95,000 distinct CDR3 sequences, around 15% being singletons. Antigens of these TCRs are unknown. Overall study findings and caveats: A few larger clonotypes appeared in naive repertoires, especially CD8, possibly memory cells re-expressing CD45RA.

The sequenced sample consisted of naive CD8+ T cells from blood. Receptors originate from a human donor in good health.

The gene calls are TRBV24-1 and TRBJ1-2; D is uncertain. Trimming pared 4 bases from V and 7 bases from J, leaving 6 bases between. Germline-derived CDR1 and CDR2 are KGHDR and SFDVKD. CDR3 length: 11 amino acids. DNA of the CDR3: TGTGCCACCAGTGACCTTTTTGGCTACACCTTC. This gives the protein CATSDLFGYTF.

J is TRBJ2-7 and V is TRBV3-1; D possibly matches TRBD1 or TRBD2 (5 bases each). V lost 1 base and J lost 4, with 17 bases in between. CDR1 LGHDT and CDR2 YNNKEL come from the germline V gene (reference sequence). CDR3 length equals 16 residues. As DNA, the CDR3 is TGTGCCAGCAGCCAAGCGGACCCACAGGAGGAGTACGAGCAGTACTTC. This gives the protein CASSQADPQEEYEQYF.

This rearrangement joins TRBV12-3 or TRBV12-4 to TRBJ2-7, with 11 nucleotides matching TRBD2. J was trimmed by 9 bases and V by 5 bases; bases with no gene match: 9. This CDR3 comprises 14 residues. In DNA form, the CDR3 reads TGTGCCAGCAGTACCGGGACTAGCGGAGTTTTGCAGTACTTC. Amino acid sequence: CASSTGTSGVLQYF.